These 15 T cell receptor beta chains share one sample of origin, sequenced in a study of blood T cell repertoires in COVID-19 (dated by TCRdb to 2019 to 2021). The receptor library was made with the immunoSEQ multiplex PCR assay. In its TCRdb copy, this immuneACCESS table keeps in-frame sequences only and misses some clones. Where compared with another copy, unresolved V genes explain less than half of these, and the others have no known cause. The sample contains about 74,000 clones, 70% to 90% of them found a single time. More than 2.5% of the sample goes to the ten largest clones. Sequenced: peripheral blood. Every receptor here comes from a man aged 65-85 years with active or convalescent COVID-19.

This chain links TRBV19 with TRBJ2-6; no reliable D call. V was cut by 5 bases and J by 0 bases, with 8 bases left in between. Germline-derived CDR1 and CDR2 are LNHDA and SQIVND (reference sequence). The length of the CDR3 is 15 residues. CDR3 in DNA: TGTGCCAGTAGTTCCGTCCCCTCTGGGGCCAACGTCCTGACTTTC. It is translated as CASSSVPSGANVLTF. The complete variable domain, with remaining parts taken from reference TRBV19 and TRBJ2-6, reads DGGITQSPKYLFRKEGQNVTLSCEQNLNHDAMYWYRQDPGQGLRLIYYSQIVNDFQKGDIAEGYSVSREKKESFPLTVTSAQKNPTAFYLCASSSVPSGANVLTFGAGSRLTVL.

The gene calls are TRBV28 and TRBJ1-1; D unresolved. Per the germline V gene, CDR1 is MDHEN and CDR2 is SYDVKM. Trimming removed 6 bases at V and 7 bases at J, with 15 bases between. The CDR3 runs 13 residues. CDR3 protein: CASRRASPHEAFF. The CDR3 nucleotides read TGTGCCAGCAGGCGGGCCTCCCCCCATGAAGCTTTCTTT.

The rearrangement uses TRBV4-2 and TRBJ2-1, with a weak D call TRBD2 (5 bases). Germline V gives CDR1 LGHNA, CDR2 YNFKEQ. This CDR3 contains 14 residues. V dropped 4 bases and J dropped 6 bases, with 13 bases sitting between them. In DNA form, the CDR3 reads TGTGCCAGCAGCCGAGCGGTTTCGGGCAATGAGCAGTTCTTC. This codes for CASSRAVSGNEQFF.

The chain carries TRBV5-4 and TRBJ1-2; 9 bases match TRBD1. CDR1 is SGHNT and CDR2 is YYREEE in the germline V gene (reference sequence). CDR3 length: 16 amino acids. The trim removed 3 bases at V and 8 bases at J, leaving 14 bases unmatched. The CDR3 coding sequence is TGTGCCAGCAGCTACCTAGCCGGGACAGGGCGAGGCGGCTACACCTTC. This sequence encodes CASSYLAGTGRGGYTF.

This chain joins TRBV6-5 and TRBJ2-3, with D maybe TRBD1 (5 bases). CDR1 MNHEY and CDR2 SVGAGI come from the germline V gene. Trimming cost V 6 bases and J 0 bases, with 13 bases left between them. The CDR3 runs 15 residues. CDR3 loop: CASSQGGYSTDTQYF. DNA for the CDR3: TGTGCCAGCAGCCAGGGCGGATATAGCACAGATACGCAGTATTTT.

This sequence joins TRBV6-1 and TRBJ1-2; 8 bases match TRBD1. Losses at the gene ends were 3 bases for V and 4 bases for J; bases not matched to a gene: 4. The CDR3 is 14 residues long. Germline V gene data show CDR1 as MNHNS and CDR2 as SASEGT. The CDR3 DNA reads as TGTGCCAGCAGTGACGGACAGGGCGGCTATGGCTACACCTTC. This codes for CASSDGQGGYGYTF.

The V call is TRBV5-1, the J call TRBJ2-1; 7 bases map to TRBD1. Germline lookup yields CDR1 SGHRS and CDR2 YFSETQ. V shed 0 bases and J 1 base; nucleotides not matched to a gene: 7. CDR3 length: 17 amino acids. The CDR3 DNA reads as TGCGCCAGCAGCTTGGCCAACAGGGGTGGGTCCTACAATGAGCAGTTCTTC. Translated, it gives CASSLANRGGSYNEQFF.

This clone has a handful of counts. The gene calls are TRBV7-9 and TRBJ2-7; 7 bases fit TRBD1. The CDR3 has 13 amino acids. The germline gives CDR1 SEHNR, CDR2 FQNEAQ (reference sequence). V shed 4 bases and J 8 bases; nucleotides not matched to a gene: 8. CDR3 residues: CASSSFLQGQQYF. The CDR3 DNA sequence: TGTGCCAGCAGCTCCTTCCTACAGGGGCAGCAGTACTTC.

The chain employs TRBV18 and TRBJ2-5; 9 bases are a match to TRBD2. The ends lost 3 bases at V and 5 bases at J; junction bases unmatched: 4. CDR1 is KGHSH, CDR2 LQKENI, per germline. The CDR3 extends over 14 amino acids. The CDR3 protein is CASSPASGIETQYF. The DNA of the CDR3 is TGTGCCAGCTCACCGGCTAGCGGGATTGAGACCCAGTACTTC.

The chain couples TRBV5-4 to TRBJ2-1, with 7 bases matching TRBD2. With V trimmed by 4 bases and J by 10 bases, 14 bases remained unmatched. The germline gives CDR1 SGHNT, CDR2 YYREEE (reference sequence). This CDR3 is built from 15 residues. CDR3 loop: CASSATSALKGEQFF. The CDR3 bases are TGTGCCAGCAGCGCAACTAGCGCTCTTAAAGGGGAGCAGTTCTTC.

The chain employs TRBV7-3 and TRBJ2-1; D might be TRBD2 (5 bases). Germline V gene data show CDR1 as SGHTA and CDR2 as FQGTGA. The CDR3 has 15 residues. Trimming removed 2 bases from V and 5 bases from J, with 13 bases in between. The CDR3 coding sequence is TGTGCCAGCAGCTTAGCCCTAGCCTTCCACAATGAGCAGTTCTTC. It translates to CASSLALAFHNEQFF.

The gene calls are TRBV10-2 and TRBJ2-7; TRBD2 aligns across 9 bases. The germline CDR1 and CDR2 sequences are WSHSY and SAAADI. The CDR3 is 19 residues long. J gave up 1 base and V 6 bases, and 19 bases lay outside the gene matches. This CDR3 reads CASSILGGRGGSKSYEQYF. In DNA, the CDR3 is TGCGCCAGCAGCATCCTCGGCGGGCGGGGGGGAAGTAAGTCCTACGAGCAGTACTTC.

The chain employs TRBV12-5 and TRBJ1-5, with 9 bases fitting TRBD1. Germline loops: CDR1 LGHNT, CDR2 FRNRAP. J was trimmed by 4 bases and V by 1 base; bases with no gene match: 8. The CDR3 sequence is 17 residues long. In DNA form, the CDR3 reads TGTGCTAGTGGTTTGGGACAGGGGGGAACTGAGAATCAGCCCCAGCATTTT. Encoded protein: CASGLGQGGTENQPQHF.

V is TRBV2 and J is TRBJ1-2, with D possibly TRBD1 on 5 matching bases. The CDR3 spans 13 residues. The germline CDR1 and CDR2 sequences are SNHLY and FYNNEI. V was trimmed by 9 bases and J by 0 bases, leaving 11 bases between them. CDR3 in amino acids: CARKSGANYGYTF. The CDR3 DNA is TGTGCCAGAAAGTCGGGGGCTAACTATGGCTACACCTTC.

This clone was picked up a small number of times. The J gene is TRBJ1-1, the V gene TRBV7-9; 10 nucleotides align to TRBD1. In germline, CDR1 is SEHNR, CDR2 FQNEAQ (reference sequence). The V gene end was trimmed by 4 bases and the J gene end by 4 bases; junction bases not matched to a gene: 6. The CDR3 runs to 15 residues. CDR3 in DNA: TGTGCCAGCAGCTCGTGGACAGGGGGAGGCACTGAAGCTTTCTTT. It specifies CASSSWTGGGTEAFF.